This TCR beta chain was sequenced during a study of T cell responses to AZD1222 COVID-19 vaccine. Overall study findings and caveats: Clonal diversity was possibly underestimated, and white British individuals and females predominated among donors. Spike as a whole was targeted by vaccine-associated CD4 TCRs, dominant at 160-218 and 743-854.

TCRdb's table, derived via immunoSEQ multiplex PCR, lists solely in-frame clones and lacks some. The sample shows 70,000 to 90,000 clones, about 72% of them seen only once. Germline V gene sequence: CDR1 MNHEY, CDR2 SVGAGI. V was pared by 6 bases and J by 2 bases, with 11 bases between. The CDR3 covers 14 residues. In this sample, this clone turned up many times. Its antigen remains unknown. Sequenced material: peripheral blood, taken on day 0 of AZD1222 vaccination. This chain uses TRBV6-5 with TRBJ1-3; D call uncertain. This TCR derives from an adult in good health. The CDR3 bases are TGTGCCAGCAGCCTGATTGGTACTGGAAACACCATATATTTT. Its translation: CASSLIGTGNTIYF.